This T cell receptor beta chain was sequenced in a study of PD-1 blockade in mismatch repair-deficient tumors. Trimming took off 0 bases at V and 8 bases at J, with 12 bases between the two ends. Germline V CDR1 and CDR2: SGDLS, YYNGEE. The CDR3 contains 14 residues. The study's findings and limits: Rapid post-treatment expansion, then contraction, generally preceding radiologic response, marked tumor-resident clones.

A word on this clone: Its antigen is unknown.

Clones were sequenced by immunoSEQ multiplex PCR, and TCRdb holds only the in-frame ones, with some missing. This sample has 50,000 to 75,000 clones, with approximately 90% found just once. This clonotype was obtained from an adult with mismatch repair-deficient cancer. V usage is TRBV9 and J usage is TRBJ2-1, with D perhaps matching TRBD2 (5 bases). Specimen: peripheral blood, collected 52 weeks after starting pembrolizumab. The CDR3 bases are TGTGCCAGCAGCGTAGAGGGCGGAGGCGATGAGCAGTTCTTC. It encodes CASSVEGGGDEQFF. Filled out from reference TRBV9 and TRBJ2-1, the complete variable domain reads DSGVTQTPKHLITATGQRVTLRCSPRSGDLSVYWYQQSLDQGLQFLIQYYNGEERAKGNILERFSAQQFPDLHSELNLSSLELGDSALYFCASSVEGGGDEQFFGPGTRLTVL.